This T cell receptor (beta chain) comes out of a study of blood T cell repertoires in COVID-19. Trimming pared 8 bases from V and 1 base from J, leaving 10 bases between. The CDR3 consists of 13 residues. CDR1 is MDHEN and CDR2 is SYDVKM in the germline V gene. Profiled with immunoSEQ multiplex PCR; TCRdb holds only in-frame clones, not every one. The sample contains 400,000 or so clones, 85% to 90% of which appear only once. This receptor was identified in a man between 18 and 29 years old with COVID-19, enrolled during active disease. The sequencing sample was made of peripheral blood. The chain combines TRBV28 with TRBJ2-3, with D perhaps TRBD2 (6 bases). CDR3 in amino acids: CASGTGGTDTQYF. The CDR3 DNA reads as TGTGCCAGCGGCACGGGAGGCACAGATACGCAGTATTTT.